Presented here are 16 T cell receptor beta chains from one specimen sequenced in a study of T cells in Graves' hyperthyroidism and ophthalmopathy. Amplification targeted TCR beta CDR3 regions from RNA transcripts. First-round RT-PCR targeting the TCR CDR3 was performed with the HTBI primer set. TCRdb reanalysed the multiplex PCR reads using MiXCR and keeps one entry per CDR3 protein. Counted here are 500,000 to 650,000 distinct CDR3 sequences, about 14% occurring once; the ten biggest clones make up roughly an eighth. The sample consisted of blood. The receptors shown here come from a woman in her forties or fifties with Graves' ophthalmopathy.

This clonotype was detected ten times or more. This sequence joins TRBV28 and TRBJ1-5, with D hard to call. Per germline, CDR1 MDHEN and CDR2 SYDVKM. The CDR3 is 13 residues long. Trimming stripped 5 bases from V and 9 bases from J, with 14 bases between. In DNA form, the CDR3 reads TGTGCCAGCAGTCTAGGGAGGGAGCGGCCCCAGCATTTT. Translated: CASSLGRERPQHF.

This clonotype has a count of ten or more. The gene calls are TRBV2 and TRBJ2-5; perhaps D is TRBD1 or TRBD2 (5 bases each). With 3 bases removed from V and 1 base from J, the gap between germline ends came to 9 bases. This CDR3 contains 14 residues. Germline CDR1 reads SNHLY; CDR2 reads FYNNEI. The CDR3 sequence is CASSEGRTQETQYF. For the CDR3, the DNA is TGTGCCAGCAGTGAGGGACGGACCCAAGAGACCCAGTACTTC.

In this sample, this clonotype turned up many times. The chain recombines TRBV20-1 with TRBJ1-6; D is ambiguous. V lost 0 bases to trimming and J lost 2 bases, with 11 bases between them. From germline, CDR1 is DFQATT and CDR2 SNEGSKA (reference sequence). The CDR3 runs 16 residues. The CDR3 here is CSAREKARAYNSPLHF. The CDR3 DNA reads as TGCAGTGCTAGAGAAAAGGCGAGAGCCTATAATTCACCCCTCCACTTT.

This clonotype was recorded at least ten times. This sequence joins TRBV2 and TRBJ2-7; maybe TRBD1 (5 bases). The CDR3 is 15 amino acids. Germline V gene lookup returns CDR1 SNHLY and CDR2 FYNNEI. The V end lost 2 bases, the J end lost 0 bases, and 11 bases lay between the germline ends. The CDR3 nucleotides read TGTGCCAGCAGTGAAATGGACACTTTCTCCTACGAGCAGTACTTC. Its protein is CASSEMDTFSYEQYF.

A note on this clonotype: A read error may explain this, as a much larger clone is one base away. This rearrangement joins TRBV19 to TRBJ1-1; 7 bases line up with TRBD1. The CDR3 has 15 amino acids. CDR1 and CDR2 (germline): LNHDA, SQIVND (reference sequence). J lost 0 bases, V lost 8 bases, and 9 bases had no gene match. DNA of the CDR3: TGTGCCAGTGGTGGAAAGACAGGGTTGAACACTGAAGCTTTCTTT. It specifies CASGGKTGLNTEAFF.

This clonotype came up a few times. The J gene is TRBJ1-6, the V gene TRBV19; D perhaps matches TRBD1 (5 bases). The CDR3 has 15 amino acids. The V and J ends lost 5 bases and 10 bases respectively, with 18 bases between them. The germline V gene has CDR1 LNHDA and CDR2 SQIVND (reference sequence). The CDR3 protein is CASSRTGQVQSPLHF. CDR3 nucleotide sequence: TGTGCCAGTAGTCGAACGGGGCAAGTCCAATCACCCCTCCACTTT.

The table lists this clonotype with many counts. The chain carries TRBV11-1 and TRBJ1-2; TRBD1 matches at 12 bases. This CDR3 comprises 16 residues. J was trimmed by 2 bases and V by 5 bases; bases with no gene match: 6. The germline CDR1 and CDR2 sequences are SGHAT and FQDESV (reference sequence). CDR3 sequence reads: CASSPMGQGANYGYTF. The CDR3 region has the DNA TGTGCCAGCAGCCCCATGGGACAGGGGGCCAACTATGGCTACACCTTC.

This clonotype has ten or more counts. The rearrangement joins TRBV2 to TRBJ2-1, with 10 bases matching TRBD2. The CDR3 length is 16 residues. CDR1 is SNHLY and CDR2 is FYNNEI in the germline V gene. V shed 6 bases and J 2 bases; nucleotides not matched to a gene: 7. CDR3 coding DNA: TGTGCCAGCAGCGCAAGGAGCGGGAGGGCCTACAATGAGCAGTTCTTC. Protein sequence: CASSARSGRAYNEQFF.

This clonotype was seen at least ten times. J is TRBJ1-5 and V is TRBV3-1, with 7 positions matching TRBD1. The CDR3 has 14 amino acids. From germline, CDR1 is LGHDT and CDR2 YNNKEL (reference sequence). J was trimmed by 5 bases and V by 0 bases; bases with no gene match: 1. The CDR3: CASSQEQGDQPQHF. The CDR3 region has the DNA TGTGCCAGCAGCCAAGAGCAGGGGGATCAGCCCCAGCATTTT.

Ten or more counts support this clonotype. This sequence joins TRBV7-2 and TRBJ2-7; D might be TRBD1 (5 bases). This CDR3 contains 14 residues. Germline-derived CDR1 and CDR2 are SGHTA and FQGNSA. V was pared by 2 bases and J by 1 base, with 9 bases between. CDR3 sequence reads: CASSLRGISYEQYF. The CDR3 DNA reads TGTGCCAGCAGCTTAAGGGGCATTTCCTACGAGCAGTACTTC.

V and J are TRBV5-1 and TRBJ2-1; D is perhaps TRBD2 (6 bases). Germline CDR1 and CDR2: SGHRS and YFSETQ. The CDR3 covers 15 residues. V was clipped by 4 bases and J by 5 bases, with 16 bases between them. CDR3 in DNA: TGCGCCAGCAGCCCATCCCCCGGGAGCCACAATGAGCAGTTCTTC. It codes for CASSPSPGSHNEQFF.

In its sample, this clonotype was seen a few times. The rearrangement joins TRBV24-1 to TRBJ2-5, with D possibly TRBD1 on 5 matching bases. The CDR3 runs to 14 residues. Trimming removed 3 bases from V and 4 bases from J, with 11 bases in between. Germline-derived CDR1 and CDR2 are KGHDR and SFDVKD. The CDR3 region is CATSDRQWGETQYF. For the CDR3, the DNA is TGTGCCACCAGTGATCGACAGTGGGGAGAGACCCAGTACTTC.

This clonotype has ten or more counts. The CDR3 region has the DNA TGTGCCAGCTCACGGAGCTCCTACAATGAGCAGTTCTTC. This encodes CASSRSSYNEQFF. This chain links TRBV18 with TRBJ2-1, with D unresolved. Trimming left V 4 bases short and J 0 bases short, with 4 bases between. The CDR3 totals 13 residues. The V gene's germline CDR1 is KGHSH and CDR2 LQKENI.

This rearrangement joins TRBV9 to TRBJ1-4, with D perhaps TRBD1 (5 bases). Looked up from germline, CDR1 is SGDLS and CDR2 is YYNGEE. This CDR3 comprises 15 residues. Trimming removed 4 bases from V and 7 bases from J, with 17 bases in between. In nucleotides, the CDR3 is TGTGCCAGCAGCCCAGTCGGGGCTAGGGGTGAAAAACTGTTTTTT. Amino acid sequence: CASSPVGARGEKLFF.

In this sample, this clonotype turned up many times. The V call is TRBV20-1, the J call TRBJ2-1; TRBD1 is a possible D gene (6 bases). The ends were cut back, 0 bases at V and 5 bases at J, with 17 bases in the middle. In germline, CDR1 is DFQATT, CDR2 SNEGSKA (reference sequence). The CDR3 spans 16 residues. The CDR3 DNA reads TGCAGTGCTAGAGATCCCTCCGGGACACTTCACAATGAGCAGTTCTTC. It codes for CSARDPSGTLHNEQFF.

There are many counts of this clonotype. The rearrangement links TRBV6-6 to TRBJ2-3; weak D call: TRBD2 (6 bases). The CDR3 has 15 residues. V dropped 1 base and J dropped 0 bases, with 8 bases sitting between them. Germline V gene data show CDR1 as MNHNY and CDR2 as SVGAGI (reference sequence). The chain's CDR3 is CASSYFGTSTDTQYF. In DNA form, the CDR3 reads TGTGCCAGCAGTTACTTCGGGACTAGCACAGATACGCAGTATTTT.